This T cell receptor beta chain was found in a study of OX40 agonist ivuxolimab in advanced cancers. Study overall: The drug used for patients, ivuxolimab, was an agonistic anti-OX40 (CD134) antibody. A history of anti-PD-1, anti-PD-L1 or anti-CTLA-4 therapy was acceptable, and more than 30% had some.

TCRdb's table, derived via immunoSEQ multiplex PCR, lists solely in-frame clones and lacks some. The sample carries 70,000 or so clones, about three quarters recorded once. Broader study findings: Patients with a partial response at 0.1-3.0 mg/kg had among the lowest clonal expansion. Clones of CD4+ and CD8+ blood T cells grew by week 6 at doses of 0.1 to 3.0 mg/kg.

This clone has just a few counts. The antigen remains undetermined. The sequenced sample was CD4+ or CD8+ T cells sorted from blood, obtained in a trial of the OX40 agonist ivuxolimab. The clonotype was recovered from an adult with an advanced solid tumor such as melanoma, head and neck, liver or kidney cancer.

CDR3 coding DNA: TGCAGCGTTGCTGAGGGGACCTACGAGCAGTACTTC. Amino acid sequence: CSVAEGTYEQYF. The chain joins TRBV29-1 to TRBJ2-7; D may correspond to TRBD1 or TRBD2 (5 bases each). From germline, CDR1 is SQVTM and CDR2 ANQGSEA. Trimming left V 4 bases short and J 2 bases short, with 9 bases between. This CDR3 contains 12 residues.